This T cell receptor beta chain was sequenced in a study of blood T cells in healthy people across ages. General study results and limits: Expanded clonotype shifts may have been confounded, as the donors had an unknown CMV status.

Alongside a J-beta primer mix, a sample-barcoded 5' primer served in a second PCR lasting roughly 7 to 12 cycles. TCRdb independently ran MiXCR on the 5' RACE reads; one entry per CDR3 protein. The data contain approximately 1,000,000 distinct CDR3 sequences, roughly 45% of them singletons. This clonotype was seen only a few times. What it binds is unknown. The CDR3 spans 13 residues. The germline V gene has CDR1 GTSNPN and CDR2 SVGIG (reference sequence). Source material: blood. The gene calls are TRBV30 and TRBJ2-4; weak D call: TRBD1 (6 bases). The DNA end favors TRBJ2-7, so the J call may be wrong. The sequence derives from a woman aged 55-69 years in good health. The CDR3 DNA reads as TGTGCCTGGAGAGCTGACGGACAGTACGAGCAGTACTTC. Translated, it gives CAWRADGQYEQYF.